The present T cell receptor (beta chain) was sequenced within a study of blood T cell repertoires in COVID-19. The length of the CDR3 is 17 residues. Germline V CDR1 and CDR2: GTSNPN, SVGIG (reference sequence). With 0 bases removed from V and 7 bases from J, the gap between germline ends came to 25 bases. Generated by immunoSEQ multiplex PCR, the TCRdb table keeps only in-frame clones and is missing some. Of a few hundred thousand clones in the sample, 87% were seen once. The receptor's source is a man in his sixties who had recovered from COVID-19. This chain uses TRBV30 with TRBJ2-7; D perhaps matches TRBD1 (6 bases). Sequenced: peripheral blood. The CDR3 spells CAWSVRSGVPTYREQYF. DNA for the CDR3: TGTGCCTGGAGTGTACGATCAGGGGTACCAACCTATAGGGAGCAGTACTTC.